This passage covers 22 T cell receptor beta chains from one sample sequenced in a study of blood T cells in healthy people across ages. Then a second PCR, running roughly 7 to 12 cycles, was carried out with a sample-barcoded 5' primer and a J-beta primer mix. TCRdb processed the 5' RACE reads anew with MiXCR; each CDR3 protein has one entry. The sample yields about a million distinct CDR3 sequences, 30% to 40% seen once. Source material: blood. These receptors all stem from a man in his late teens or twenties in good health.

The sample holds a few counts of this clonotype. The chain links TRBV28 to TRBJ2-7, with TRBD2 matching over 7 bases. V dropped 7 bases and J dropped 6; count of bases not matched to a gene: 6. The CDR3 is 12 amino acids. In germline, CDR1 is MDHEN, CDR2 SYDVKM. In DNA form, the CDR3 reads TGTGCCAGCACTACACCGGGAGGCGAGCAGTACTTC. As protein: CASTTPGGEQYF. The full variable domain, completed using reference TRBV28 and TRBJ2-7, is DVKVTQSSRYLVKRTGEKVFLECVQDMDHENMFWYRQDPGLGLRLIYFSYDVKMKEKGDIPEGYSVSREKKERFSLILESASTNQTSMYLCASTTPGGEQYFGPGTRLTVT.

This chain connects TRBV18 to TRBJ2-1; the match to TRBD2 covers 7 bases. Losses at the gene ends were 3 bases for V and 0 bases for J; bases not matched to a gene: 2. There are 15 residues in the CDR3. Looked up from germline, CDR1 is KGHSH and CDR2 is LQKENI. CDR3 loop: CASSPRTSSYNEQFF. In DNA, the CDR3 is TGTGCCAGCTCACCCCGGACTAGCTCCTACAATGAGCAGTTCTTC.

The chain recombines TRBV6-2 or TRBV6-3 with TRBJ1-2; D remains ambiguous. The CDR3 contains 14 residues. The V gene's germline CDR1 is MNHEY and CDR2 SVGEGT. The V end lost 5 bases, the J end lost 5 bases, and 15 bases lay between the germline ends. The CDR3 DNA sequence: TGTGCCAGCAGTCCCCGGTCCCATTCATATGGCTACACCTTC. Encoded protein: CASSPRSHSYGYTF.

The table lists this clonotype with a few counts. The chain links TRBV20-1 to TRBJ1-1; no firm D call. V dropped 3 bases and J dropped 7 bases, with 9 bases sitting between them. Germline V gives CDR1 DFQATT, CDR2 SNEGSKA (reference sequence). The CDR3 is 11 residues long. CDR3 residues: CSASFEVEAFF. The CDR3, as DNA: TGCAGTGCTAGTTTCGAGGTTGAAGCTTTCTTT.

This chain connects TRBV20-1 to TRBJ2-1; 9 bases are a match to TRBD2. V lost 3 bases, J lost 6 bases, and 9 bases stayed unmatched. The germline V gene has CDR1 DFQATT and CDR2 SNEGSKA (reference sequence). The CDR3 length is 15 residues. The CDR3 region is CSASSPAGGFNEQFF. CDR3 DNA: TGCAGTGCTAGCTCCCCAGCGGGGGGTTTCAATGAGCAGTTCTTC.

The V and J genes are TRBV6-5 and TRBJ2-7; 9 nucleotides match TRBD2. The J call is doubtful: the DNA matches TRBJ2-5 better. This CDR3 has 19 residues. Germline loops: CDR1 MNHEY, CDR2 SVGAGI. The CDR3 loop reads CASSYSIGTSYERTGTQYF. As DNA, the CDR3 is TGTGCCAGCAGTTACTCCATTGGGACTAGCTATGAAAGGACGGGGACCCAGTACTTC.

The chain is built from TRBV27 and TRBJ1-2, with D uncertain. The CDR3 is 14 residues long. Germline V gives CDR1 MNHEY, CDR2 SMNVEV (reference sequence). Trimming shortened V by 6 bases and J by 2 bases, and 13 bases separated the two germline ends. The CDR3 spells CASSPIGRNYGYTF. The CDR3 DNA reads as TGTGCCAGCAGCCCCATCGGCCGAAACTATGGCTACACCTTC.

The rearrangement uses TRBV12-3 or TRBV12-4 and TRBJ2-2; D is ambiguous. V dropped 8 bases and J dropped 8 bases, with 9 bases sitting between them. The CDR3 totals 11 residues. This chain's CDR3 is CASGRPGELFF. DNA of the CDR3: TGTGCCAGCGGACGTCCAGGGGAGCTGTTTTTT.

The chain employs TRBV28 and TRBJ1-2; D gene ambiguous. Germline-derived CDR1 and CDR2 are MDHEN and SYDVKM. The V end was cut by 3 bases, the J end by 7 bases, with 18 bases between. The CDR3 has 15 amino acids. The CDR3 reads CASSFRPGPPFGYTF. CDR3 in DNA: TGTGCCAGCAGTTTTCGGCCCGGGCCGCCCTTTGGCTACACCTTC.

This clonotype was seen repeatedly, ten times or more. The V gene is TRBV27, the J gene TRBJ2-7; D gene uncertain. Trimming took off 4 bases at V and 3 bases at J, with 10 bases between the two ends. CDR1 is MNHEY, CDR2 SMNVEV, per germline (reference sequence). The CDR3 is 13 residues long. CDR3 coding DNA: TGTGCCAGCAGTTCTGGATTGAGCTACGAGCAGTACTTC. Translated: CASSSGLSYEQYF.

This chain joins TRBV20-1 and TRBJ2-1, with 7 bases identical to TRBD2. The CDR3 is made up of 17 amino acids. V was clipped by 4 bases and J by 0 bases; unmatched bases: 12. The germline V gene encodes CDR1 DFQATT and CDR2 SNEGSKA (reference sequence). CDR3 in DNA: TGCAGTGCTATTAGAGACCCACTAGCGAGCTCCTACAATGAGCAGTTCTTC. Encoded protein: CSAIRDPLASSYNEQFF.

This clonotype has just a few counts. V usage is TRBV12-3 or TRBV12-4 and J usage is TRBJ2-1; weak D call: TRBD1 (5 bases). The CDR3 sequence is 14 residues long. With 7 bases removed from V and 2 bases from J, the gap between germline ends came to 12 bases. DNA for the CDR3: TGTGCCAGCACCCCGACAGCCACCTACAATGAGCAGTTCTTC. Translated, it gives CASTPTATYNEQFF.

The rearrangement links TRBV6-2 or TRBV6-3 to TRBJ2-3; 7 bases are shared with TRBD2. Germline V CDR1 and CDR2: MNHEY, SVGEGT. CDR3 length: 16 amino acids. V lost 5 bases, J lost 0 bases, and 8 bases stayed unmatched. The CDR3 here is CASSGILASSTDTQYF. DNA of the CDR3: TGTGCCAGCAGTGGAATACTAGCGTCTAGCACAGATACGCAGTATTTT.

This chain connects TRBV25-1 to TRBJ2-7; tentatively, D is TRBD1 or TRBD2 (5 bases each). The V end lost 4 bases, the J end lost 5 bases, and 18 bases lay between the germline ends. The CDR3 has 15 amino acids. Germline V gene lookup returns CDR1 MGHDK and CDR2 SYGVNS. CDR3 sequence (DNA): TGTGCCAGCAGTGGGTTCGATGGGGGTTCCGACGAGCAGTACTTC. Translation gives CASSGFDGGSDEQYF.

This sequence joins TRBV6-2 or TRBV6-3 and TRBJ2-7; a weak D match, TRBD2 (5 bases). The CDR3 is 12 amino acids. V lost 2 bases, J lost 4 bases, and 6 bases lay in between. Germline V gives CDR1 MNHEY, CDR2 SVGEGT. The CDR3 DNA is TGTGCCAGCAGTTACGAGGGATACGAGCAGTACTTC. Translation: CASSYEGYEQYF.

This clonotype was recorded a few times. V and J are TRBV30 and TRBJ1-1; no clear D. V was shortened by 6 bases and J by 0 bases, with 5 bases between the two germline ends. Germline lookup yields CDR1 GTSNPN and CDR2 SVGIG (reference sequence). This CDR3 comprises 11 residues. This CDR3 reads CACRLNTEAFF. CDR3 nucleotide sequence: TGTGCCTGCCGGTTGAACACTGAAGCTTTCTTT.

In its sample, this clonotype was seen a few times. The V and J genes are TRBV9 and TRBJ1-1, with D possibly TRBD1 on 5 matching bases. V was shortened by 4 bases and J by 8 bases, with 21 bases between the two germline ends. In germline, CDR1 is SGDLS, CDR2 YYNGEE. The length of the CDR3 is 15 residues. CDR3 region: CASSPRRGSYNEAFF. DNA for the CDR3: TGTGCCAGCAGCCCGCGGCGGGGGTCATATAACGAAGCTTTCTTT.

The chain has TRBV6-2 or TRBV6-3 and TRBJ2-2; no definite D call. The CDR3 is 15 amino acids. The V gene's germline CDR1 is MNHEY and CDR2 SVGEGT. The V and J ends lost 2 bases and 1 base respectively, with 8 bases between them. This CDR3 reads CASSYGHLNTGELFF. Here the CDR3 DNA reads TGTGCCAGCAGTTACGGGCACTTGAACACCGGGGAGCTGTTTTTT.

The chain couples TRBV29-1 to TRBJ1-5; perhaps TRBD1 as D (6 bases). V lost 4 bases, J lost 6 bases, and 19 bases lay in between. Germline CDR1 and CDR2: SQVTM and ANQGSEA. This CDR3 region has 15 residues. In DNA form, the CDR3 reads TGCAGCGTTGCACCGGGGGGCGCAGATAGTCAGCCCCAGCATTTT. Translation gives CSVAPGGADSQPQHF.

This clonotype was seen a handful of times. V is TRBV20-1 and J is TRBJ2-3; the D gene could be TRBD1 or TRBD2 (7 bases each). Trimming removed 6 bases at V and 3 bases at J, with 19 bases between. Germline loops: CDR1 DFQATT, CDR2 SNEGSKA (reference sequence). This CDR3 spans 15 amino acids. The CDR3 loop is CSARQGGGSTDTQYF. In DNA, the CDR3 is TGCAGTGCCCGCCAGGGGGGGGGAAGTACAGATACGCAGTATTTT.

With respect to this clonotype: One junction end disagrees with the germline gene, perhaps due to a read error. The rearrangement joins TRBV3-1 to TRBJ1-2; D may be TRBD1 (5 bases). CDR1 is LGHDT and CDR2 is YNNKEL in the germline V gene (reference sequence). The CDR3 is 15 residues long. The CDR3 protein is CASSQDIGANYGHTF. The CDR3 coding sequence is TGTGCCAGCAGCCAAGATATTGGGGCTAACTATGGCCACACCTTC. The variable domain in full, completed from reference TRBV3-1 and TRBJ1-2, reads DTAVSQTPKYLVTQMGNDKSIKCEQNLGHDTMYWYKQDSKKFLKIMFSYNNKELIINETVPNRFSPKSPDKAHLNLHINSLELGDSAVYFCASSQDIGANYGHTFGSGTRLTVV.

This clonotype was counted a few times. The chain recombines TRBV7-6 with TRBJ2-3, with D unclear. The germline V gene encodes CDR1 SGHVS and CDR2 FNYEAQ. This CDR3 has 17 residues. The germline V and J ends were trimmed by 1 base and 0 bases, with 14 bases remaining between them. The CDR3, as DNA: TGTGCCAGCAGCTTAGGGTTGACGTTTTCAAGCACAGATACGCAGTATTTT. Its protein is CASSLGLTFSSTDTQYF.